Presented here are 5 T cell receptor beta chains from one specimen sequenced in a study of blood T cell repertoires in COVID-19. The assay was immunoSEQ multiplex PCR, and TCRdb's table has in-frame clones only and misses some. Of approximately 51,000 clones listed, over 70% are singletons. Sequencing was carried out using peripheral blood. All receptors derive from a woman at least 80 years old with COVID-19, enrolled during active disease.

The V gene is TRBV10-3, the J gene TRBJ2-7, with D unresolved. Germline V gene lookup returns CDR1 ENHRY and CDR2 SYGVKD. The length of the CDR3 is 11 residues. The germline V and J ends were trimmed by 7 bases and 4 bases, with 8 bases remaining between them. The CDR3 sequence: CAIILAYEQYF. The CDR3 coding sequence is TGTGCCATCATCCTTGCGTACGAGCAGTACTTC.

The table lists this clone with a count of one. The chain has TRBV29-1 and TRBJ1-1; D unresolved. CDR1 and CDR2 from the germline V gene are SQVTM and ANQGSEA. This CDR3 comprises 15 residues. The V gene lost 3 bases and the J gene lost 1 base, with 15 bases spanning the gap. The DNA of the CDR3 is TGCAGCGTTGATATACCCCCGGAGGGGAACACTGAAGCTTTCTTT. Its translation is CSVDIPPEGNTEAFF.

V usage is TRBV29-1 and J usage is TRBJ2-1, with 7 bases fitting TRBD1. V was pared by 6 bases and J by 0 bases, with 8 bases of the junction left unmatched. Looked up from germline, CDR1 is SQVTM and CDR2 is ANQGSEA. The CDR3 totals 15 residues. The CDR3 coding sequence is TGCAGCGTAGCGACAGGGCTAAGCTCCTACAATGAGCAGTTCTTC. This codes for CSVATGLSSYNEQFF.

This chain joins TRBV19 and TRBJ1-3, with TRBD1 matching 9 bases. This CDR3 has 16 residues. Germline CDR1 and CDR2: LNHDA and SQIVND (reference sequence). V lost 3 bases and J lost 2; bases outside the gene matches: 5. CDR3 residues: CASSMGQGRTGNTIYF. The CDR3 DNA follows: TGTGCCAGTAGTATGGGACAGGGTCGAACTGGAAACACCATATATTTT.

V and J are TRBV5-5 and TRBJ2-7, with a possible D match to TRBD1 (5 bases). The CDR3 loop spans 15 amino acids. Germline CDR1 reads SGHKS; CDR2 reads YYEKEE (reference sequence). Trimming cost V 4 bases and J 2 bases, with 16 bases left between them. As DNA, the CDR3 is TGTGCCAGCAGCCAGGTGGGCCAGGGCCCCTACGAGCAGTACTTC. Residues: CASSQVGQGPYEQYF.